This T cell receptor (beta chain) was sequenced during a study of control samples from healthy donors and cancer patients. In germline, CDR1 is SSHAT, CDR2 FNYEAQ (reference sequence). The CDR3 is 16 amino acids. Turning to this clone: The junction and the germline gene differ at one end; a read error may be behind it.

TCRdb keeps only in-frame clones here, not all; method: immunoSEQ multiplex PCR. The table records about 160,000 clones, 90% to 95% of them present only once. Sequenced input: blood. The sequence derives from a woman in her thirties or forties in good health. V gene TRBV7-7 combines with J gene TRBJ2-3; a possible D gene is TRBD2 (6 bases). CDR3 in amino acids: CASSLGVGGSTDTQYF. CDR3 coding DNA: TGTGCTAGCAGCTTAGGGGTCGGAGGGAGCACAGATACGCAGTATTTT.